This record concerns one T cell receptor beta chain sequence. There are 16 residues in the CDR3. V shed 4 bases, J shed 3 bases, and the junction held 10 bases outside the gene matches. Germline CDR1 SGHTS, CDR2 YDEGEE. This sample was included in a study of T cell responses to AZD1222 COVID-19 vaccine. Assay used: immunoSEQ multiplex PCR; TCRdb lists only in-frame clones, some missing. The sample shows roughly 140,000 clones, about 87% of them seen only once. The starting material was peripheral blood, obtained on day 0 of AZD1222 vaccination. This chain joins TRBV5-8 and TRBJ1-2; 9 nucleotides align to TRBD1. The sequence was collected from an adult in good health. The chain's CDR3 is CASSPQDRGYDYGYTF. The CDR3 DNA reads TGTGCCAGCAGCCCGCAGGACAGGGGATATGACTATGGCTACACCTTC. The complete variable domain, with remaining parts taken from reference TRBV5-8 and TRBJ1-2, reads EAGVTQSPTHLIKTRGQQATLRCSPISGHTSVYWYQQALGLGLQFLLWYDEGEERNRGNFPPRFSGRQFPNYSSELNVNALELEDSALYLCASSPQDRGYDYGYTFGSGTRLTVV.